Detailed here is one TCR beta chain. The data were taken from a study of blood T cell repertoires in COVID-19. Background on the study: COVID-19 samples from acute and convalescent phases originated in the United States, Italy and Spain.

CDR1 is LGHNT and CDR2 is FRNRAP in the germline V gene. J gave up 8 bases and V 4 bases, and 4 bases lay outside the gene matches. The CDR3 is made up of 13 amino acids. The authors' processing: Estimation of nucleated cell counts was performed using reference gene primer amplification. Produced via immunoSEQ multiplex PCR; TCRdb's table is partial and in-frame only. The V and J calls and clone size were taken over from that table, and D and trimming were inferred from the DNA. The table includes 200,000 to 300,000 clones, about 80% detected once. This study enrolled people aged roughly 18 to 89 from around 26 US geographic areas.

The chain carries TRBV12-5 and TRBJ2-1, with TRBD1 identical over 8 bases. The clonotype originates from a woman aged 40 to 50 who had been exposed to COVID-19. What was sequenced was PBMCs or T cells enriched from blood (not recorded which). CDR3 nucleotide sequence: TGTGCTAGTGGTTATCTGGACAGGGATGAGCAGTTCTTC. It encodes CASGYLDRDEQFF. The full variable domain, in which reference TRBV12-5 and TRBJ2-1 provide the parts outside the CDR3, is DARVTQTPRHKVTEMGQEVTMRCQPILGHNTVFWYRQTMMQGLELLAYFRNRAPLDDSGMPKDRFSAEMPDATLATLKIQPSEPRDSAVYFCASGYLDRDEQFFGPGTRLTVL.